This T cell receptor beta chain was captured by sequencing in a study of cytomegalovirus exposure and HLA in healthy donors. From the roughly 110-subject validation cohort, which was separate from the roughly 680-subject first cohort, the donors were drawn. The study, taken as a whole, reports: The study designated fewer than 200 TCR beta chains cytomegalovirus-associated.

V lost 6 bases and J 6 bases, leaving 14 bases between the germline ends. The V gene's germline CDR1 is LNHDA and CDR2 SQIVND (reference sequence). The CDR3 contains 13 residues. Using immunoSEQ multiplex PCR, the repertoire was profiled, and TCRdb retains in-frame clones only, with some absent. The table has fewer than 120,000 clones, approximately 89% seen once. As to this clone: Its target is unknown.

This sequence was found in a woman younger than 30 in good health and CMV-seronegative. This sequence joins TRBV19 and TRBJ1-2; D is uncertain. The sample taken for sequencing was PBMCs. DNA of the CDR3: TGTGCCAGTAGGCGAGAGGATGGAGATGGCTACACCTTC. Protein product: CASRREDGDGYTF.